Below, 3 T cell receptor beta chains from the same sample are listed, as sequenced in a study of cytomegalovirus exposure and HLA in healthy donors. The repertoire was sequenced with immunoSEQ multiplex PCR; TCRdb's copy has only in-frame clones and lacks some. The sample shows roughly 52,000 clones, around 90% of them seen only once. Input material: PBMCs. The receptors were gathered from a man aged 18 to 30 in good health and CMV-seronegative.

V gene TRBV15 combines with J gene TRBJ2-3; D gene uncertain. CDR3 length equals 15 residues. The V gene's germline CDR1 is LNHNV and CDR2 YYDKDF (reference sequence). The ends were cut back, 4 bases at V and 1 base at J, with 12 bases in the middle. The CDR3 is CATSIRMVGTDTQYF. The CDR3 DNA reads as TGTGCCACCAGCATCAGGATGGTGGGCACAGATACGCAGTATTTT.

The V and J genes are TRBV28 and TRBJ1-4; 9 nucleotides agree with TRBD1. This CDR3 is 15 amino acids long. Trimming took 4 bases from V and 8 from J; bases not matched to a gene: 8. The germline CDR1 and CDR2 sequences are MDHEN and SYDVKM. The CDR3 here is CASSSPTGGREKLFF. CDR3 coding DNA: TGTGCCAGCAGTTCGCCCACAGGGGGCCGGGAAAAACTGTTTTTT. The variable domain in full, with the rest retrieved from reference TRBV28 and TRBJ1-4, is DVKVTQSSRYLVKRTGEKVFLECVQDMDHENMFWYRQDPGLGLRLIYFSYDVKMKEKGDIPEGYSVSREKKERFSLILESASTNQTSMYLCASSSPTGGREKLFFGSGTQLSVL.

The V gene is TRBV7-2, the J gene TRBJ2-1; D remains unclear. Germline values: CDR1 SGHTA, CDR2 FQGNSA. Trimming took off 0 bases at V and 2 bases at J, with 5 bases between the two ends. The CDR3 contains 14 residues. CDR3 loop: CASSLAGTYNEQFF. DNA for the CDR3: TGTGCCAGCAGCTTAGCGGGCACCTACAATGAGCAGTTCTTC.